The sequence of this T cell receptor (beta chain) was determined in a study of CD8 T cells in Susac syndrome. TEMRA cells were FACS-enriched, with CD8+ and CD4+ T cells isolated negatively. This CDR3 region has 16 residues. The V gene end was trimmed by 2 bases and the J gene end by 2 bases; junction bases not matched to a gene: 8. Germline V CDR1 and CDR2: MNHEY, SVGEGT. Note on this clonotype: Antigen specificity is unknown.

The study, taken as a whole, reports: As the study acknowledged, the number of individuals in its TCR sequencing and HLA analysis was relatively small.

An input of about 0.45 to 1 ug of RNA was subjected to reverse transcription using random hexamers. The immunoSEQ assay covered 54 Vbeta and 13 Jbeta segments for CDR3. TCRdb used MiXCR to reprocess the immunoSEQ multiplex PCR reads, holding one entry per CDR3 protein. The sample lists roughly 150,000 distinct CDR3 sequences, 94% occurring once. The clonotype was recovered from a human donor with multiple sclerosis. Sequencing input: CD8+ T cells from PBMCs. This chain uses TRBV6-2 or TRBV6-3 with TRBJ1-1, with 7 bases fitting TRBD1. CDR3 loop: CASSYPLGTANTEAFF. In DNA form, the CDR3 reads TGTGCCAGCAGTTACCCCCTCGGGACAGCCAACACTGAAGCTTTCTTT.